The rows below give T cell receptor beta chains drawn from one sample of a study of stem cell transplantation in POMP-related autoinflammatory disease. The repertoire was sequenced with immunoSEQ multiplex PCR; TCRdb's copy has only in-frame clones and lacks some. The data show tens of thousands of clones, with about nine tenths seen just once and more than 0.55% held by the top ten. The input for sequencing was CD4+ T cells from PBMCs, taken after stem cell transplantation. The origin of the receptors is a human patient with POMP-related autoinflammation and immune dysregulation (PRAID). Some T cells may have originated in the graft donor. Each CDR3 is given with its conserved first and last residue.

V	J	CDR3
TRBV7-7	TRBJ2-1	CASSPRPGLAGGIEQFF
TRBV7-3	TRBJ2-6	CASSSDSSGANVLTF
TRBV3-1/TRBV3-2	TRBJ2-4	CASSRGVSIQYF
TRBV6-5	TRBJ2-3	CASSTRGQSTDTQYF
TRBV3-1/TRBV3-2	TRBJ1-2	CASSQEGPPWSYTF
TRBV4-1	TRBJ2-2	CASSQVPGGLNTGELFF
TRBV6-1	TRBJ2-1	CASSGNLAGEGDEQFF
TRBV20-1	TRBJ2-5	CSASLGTVAQYF
TRBV2	TRBJ1-5	CASGQVNQPQHF
TRBV4-1	TRBJ2-7	CASSQDHPPGLAESTPSYEQYF
TRBV3-1/TRBV3-2	TRBJ2-2	CASSQDPGGTGELFF
TRBV19	TRBJ2-6	CASRSTGGSGANVLTF
TRBV19	TRBJ1-4	CASSWTTNEKLFF
TRBV7-2	TRBJ2-1	CASSFFPETYNEQFF
TRBV5-6	TRBJ2-1	CASSFSSGNDEQFF
TRBV27	TRBJ2-4	CASNPSGTGAKNIQYF
TRBV9	TRBJ2-3	CASSAAWDGASTDTQYF
TRBV21-1	TRBJ1-3	CASSKGGLETGNTIYF
TRBV7-9	TRBJ1-4	CASSLGTPNEKLFF
TRBV28	TRBJ1-6	CATTWRQGEVGSPLHF
TRBV6-5	TRBJ1-1	CASSQQRMNTEAFF
TRBV6-5	TRBJ1-6	CASSQDHSPLHF
TRBV29-1	TRBJ1-1	CSVESRQGWNTEAFF
TRBV2	TRBJ2-1	CASGGGPVGNEQFF
TRBV27	TRBJ2-5	CASSLFGVSETQYF
TRBV5-5	TRBJ1-5	CASSLGGVSQPQHF
TRBV9	TRBJ2-7	CASSLPTRTGLISYEQYF
TRBV9	TRBJ2-1	CASSPRSGGGTYNEQFF
TRBV23-1	TRBJ2-2	CASTAGIAGGWTGELFF
TRBV9	TRBJ1-3	CASSPQGAGGNTIYF
TRBV6-5	TRBJ1-5	CASTRNSVFQPQHF
TRBV3-1/TRBV3-2	TRBJ1-1	CASSQESRVGLNTEAFF
TRBV24-1	TRBJ2-2	CATSDLGGNTGELFF
TRBV5-1	TRBJ2-3	CASSLVADLDTQYF
TRBV11-2	TRBJ2-3	CASSLISAGDTQYF
TRBV18	TRBJ2-7	CASSPTGSLSYEQYF
TRBV19	TRBJ1-3	CASSKRTGGILNTIYF
TRBV28	TRBJ2-2	CASLTKRAAGELFF
TRBV27	TRBJ2-7	CASSSILAGGPYEQYF
TRBV6-6	TRBJ2-7	CASSRFSLKGTTYEQYF
TRBV14	TRBJ2-7	CASSQETGGFYEQYF
TRBV2	TRBJ1-4	CASSVKEKLFF